One sample yielded the 28 T cell receptor beta chains listed below, sequenced in a study of blood T cell repertoires in COVID-19. Using immunoSEQ multiplex PCR, the repertoire was profiled, and TCRdb retains in-frame clones only, with some absent. The table lists 200,000 to 250,000 clones, roughly 86% of them singletons, with about 12% in the top ten. The material sequenced was peripheral blood. All receptors come from a man of 80 years or more with acute or convalescent COVID-19.

The V call is TRBV10-3, the J call TRBJ1-6, with TRBD1 matching 7 bases. Germline assignment: CDR1 ENHRY and CDR2 SYGVKD. Losses at the gene ends were 3 bases for V and 7 bases for J; bases not matched to a gene: 6. The CDR3 has 15 residues. The CDR3 nucleotides are TGTGCCATCAGTGAACAGGGGACCAAAAATTCACCCCTCCACTTT. It encodes CAISEQGTKNSPLHF.

The chain employs TRBV12-3 or TRBV12-4 and TRBJ1-1; a weak D match, TRBD1 (5 bases). This CDR3 is built from 13 residues. V lost 7 bases, J lost 5 bases, and 14 bases lay in between. The CDR3 sequence is CASITGFGTEAFF. CDR3 DNA sequence: TGTGCCAGCATCACAGGTTTTGGGACTGAAGCTTTCTTT.

V usage is TRBV24-1 and J usage is TRBJ1-5; 10 bases match TRBD1. This CDR3 has 18 amino acids. Trimming cost V 4 bases and J 8 bases; bases outside gene matches: 16. CDR1 and CDR2 from the germline V gene are KGHDR and SFDVKD. CDR3 coding DNA: TGTGCCACCAGTGACACCGGGACAGGGGCTGTCGGGGGAAAGCCCCAGCATTTT. Translated: CATSDTGTGAVGGKPQHF.

This clone was detected only once. This chain joins TRBV5-1 and TRBJ2-2, with D possibly matching TRBD2 (6 bases). Per the germline V gene, CDR1 is SGHRS and CDR2 is YFSETQ. This CDR3 contains 15 residues. The V gene lost 6 bases and the J gene lost 3 bases, with 15 bases spanning the gap. The CDR3 region has the DNA TGCGCCAGCAATCTCGACGGGGAGGACACCGGGGAGCTGTTTTTT. Its protein product is CASNLDGEDTGELFF.

The chain carries TRBV7-6 and TRBJ2-7; TRBD1 aligns across 7 bases. The V gene end was trimmed by 5 bases and the J gene end by 6 bases; junction bases not matched to a gene: 4. Germline CDR1 reads SGHVS; CDR2 reads FNYEAQ. The CDR3 runs to 12 residues. CDR3 region: CASSATGIEQYF. CDR3 DNA sequence: TGTGCCAGCAGCGCGACAGGGATCGAGCAGTACTTC.

Note on this clone: Other DNA sequences in the same sample also yield this CDR3. The J gene is TRBJ1-1, the V gene TRBV6-5; TRBD1 agrees at 8 bases. From germline, CDR1 is MNHEY and CDR2 SVGAGI. This CDR3 comprises 15 residues. V trimming: 0 bases; J trimming: 5 bases; junction bases outside the gene matches: 5. The CDR3 here is CASSYSDRVDTEAFF. In nucleotides, the CDR3 is TGTGCCAGCAGTTACTCGGACAGGGTGGATACTGAAGCTTTCTTT.

The V call is TRBV28, the J call TRBJ2-2, with D perhaps matching TRBD1 (5 bases). The CDR3 has 17 residues. The V end lost 1 base, the J end lost 7 bases, and 19 bases lay between the germline ends. The germline V gene has CDR1 MDHEN and CDR2 SYDVKM. The CDR3 loop is CASSLSFGAAQGGELFF. The CDR3 DNA is TGTGCCAGCAGTTTATCGTTTGGGGCAGCCCAAGGCGGGGAGCTGTTTTTT.

The chain is built from TRBV5-8 and TRBJ2-1; 10 bases fit TRBD1. The J segment lost 1 base and the V segment lost 3 bases, leaving 1 base of the junction unmatched. CDR1 and CDR2 from the germline V gene are SGHTS and YDEGEE. This CDR3 is built from 15 residues. The CDR3 bases are TGTGCCAGCAGCTCGGACAGGGGGTCCTACAATGAGCAGTTCTTC. As protein: CASSSDRGSYNEQFF.

J is TRBJ2-7 and V is TRBV6-5; TRBD1 is a possible D gene (8 bases). CDR1 is MNHEY and CDR2 is SVGAGI in the germline V gene. The CDR3 totals 13 residues. V was pared by 2 bases and J by 7 bases, with 12 bases between. The CDR3 coding sequence is TGTGCCAGCAGTTACAACAGGGGGGGAGAGCAGTACTTC. Translated, it gives CASSYNRGGEQYF.

The rearrangement uses TRBV6-1 and TRBJ1-4; no firm D call. There are 14 residues in the CDR3. The germline gives CDR1 MNHNS, CDR2 SASEGT. Trimming shortened V by 2 bases and J by 0 bases, and 4 bases separated the two germline ends. The CDR3 sequence is CASSERATNEKLFF. CDR3 DNA: TGTGCCAGCAGTGAACGGGCAACTAATGAAAAACTGTTTTTT.

J is TRBJ2-7 and V is TRBV2; D is uncertain. The V and J ends lost 7 bases and 3 bases respectively, with 7 bases between them. The CDR3 runs to 11 residues. The germline V gene encodes CDR1 SNHLY and CDR2 FYNNEI. CDR3 loop: CASTPNYEQYF. The DNA of the CDR3 is TGTGCCAGCACCCCAAACTACGAGCAGTACTTC.

The chain uses TRBV5-1 and TRBJ2-6; possibly TRBD2 for D (7 bases). The CDR3 consists of 16 residues. The V gene's germline CDR1 is SGHRS and CDR2 YFSETQ. With 4 bases removed from V and 4 bases from J, the gap between germline ends came to 15 bases. CDR3 nucleotide sequence: TGCGCCAGCAGCCCGAGGGGGGGGCTGGGGGCCAACGTCCTGACTTTC. The encoded protein is CASSPRGGLGANVLTF.

The rearrangement joins TRBV3-1 (or the pseudogene TRBV3-2) to TRBJ1-2; weak D call: TRBD1 (6 bases). This CDR3 is built from 15 residues. CDR1 and CDR2 (germline): LGHDT, YNNKEL (reference sequence). The V gene lost 0 bases and the J gene lost 7 bases, with 15 bases spanning the gap. The CDR3 DNA follows: TGTGCCAGCAGCCAAGATTGGCGAGGGGGTTCTGGCTACACCTTC. Its protein product is CASSQDWRGGSGYTF.

V gene TRBV7-9 combines with J gene TRBJ2-2, with D unresolved. V dropped 5 bases and J dropped 5 bases, with 21 bases sitting between them. The CDR3 sequence is 17 residues long. Germline V CDR1 and CDR2: SEHNR, FQNEAQ (reference sequence). CDR3 sequence (DNA): TGTGCCAGCAGCCCCCAGAACCTTCACCCTTGGACCGGGGAGCTGTTTTTT. Residues: CASSPQNLHPWTGELFF.

The chain is built from TRBV7-8 and TRBJ1-5, with a weak D call TRBD1 (6 bases). V lost 3 bases and J lost 0, with 9 bases in between. CDR3 length equals 15 residues. Germline loops: CDR1 SGHVS, CDR2 FQNEAQ. DNA for the CDR3: TGTGCCAGCAGCTTTACAGGGTATAGCAATCAGCCCCAGCATTTT. It translates to CASSFTGYSNQPQHF.

This chain uses TRBV19 with TRBJ1-1, with no clear D. Germline-derived CDR1 and CDR2 are LNHDA and SQIVND (reference sequence). V was cut by 3 bases and J by 2 bases, with 16 bases left in between. This CDR3 is built from 16 residues. Written as DNA, the CDR3 is TGTGCCAGTAGTATTTGGGGAGGGTTGCGAAACACTGAAGCTTTCTTT. Translating it yields CASSIWGGLRNTEAFF.

The chain uses TRBV28 and TRBJ1-1; weak D call: TRBD1 (5 bases). Trimming took 2 bases from V and 3 from J, leaving 10 bases between them. CDR3 length: 14 amino acids. Germline values: CDR1 MDHEN, CDR2 SYDVKM. Written as DNA, the CDR3 is TGTGCCAGCAGTTTACTCGACAGTTACACTGAAGCTTTCTTT. This encodes CASSLLDSYTEAFF.

The genes are TRBV11-3 and TRBJ2-3; 15 bases map to TRBD2. The ends lost 5 bases at V and 2 bases at J; junction bases unmatched: 5. Looked up from germline, CDR1 is SGHNT and CDR2 is YENEEA. The CDR3 contains 17 residues. The CDR3 is CASSPGLAGGSTDTQYF. In DNA form, the CDR3 reads TGTGCCAGCAGCCCCGGACTAGCGGGGGGGTCCACAGATACGCAGTATTTT. Combining the CDR3 with reference TRBV11-3 and TRBJ2-3 gives the whole variable domain EAGVVQSPRYKIIEKKQPVAFWCNPISGHNTLYWYLQNLGQGPELLIRYENEEAVDDSQLPKDRFSAERLKGVDSTLKIQPAELGDSAVYLCASSPGLAGGSTDTQYFGPGTRLTVL.

This clone has only a few counts. The sample has other DNA sequences that encode this CDR3 too. The gene calls are TRBV12-3 or TRBV12-4 and TRBJ1-1; D remains unclear. The CDR3 consists of 13 residues. Trimming pared 6 bases from V and 1 base from J, leaving 9 bases between. CDR3 nucleotide sequence: TGTGCCAGCAGCCCTGGAGGGAACACTGAAGCTTTCTTT. It yields the protein CASSPGGNTEAFF.

The rearrangement links TRBV19 to TRBJ2-7; D gene unclear. The CDR3 spans 13 residues. V lost 1 base and J lost 7, with 11 bases in between. CDR1 is LNHDA, CDR2 SQIVND, per germline (reference sequence). The CDR3, as DNA: TGTGCCAGTAGTATAGCGGTCCTAGGTGAGCAGTACTTC. The encoded protein is CASSIAVLGEQYF.

The chain uses TRBV11-2 and TRBJ1-2; D call uncertain. Germline-derived CDR1 and CDR2 are SGHAT and FQNNGV. The CDR3 consists of 13 residues. V was trimmed by 5 bases and J by 3 bases, leaving 10 bases between them. CDR3 sequence (DNA): TGTGCCAGCAGCACAGAGGGCTACTATGGCTACACCTTC. As protein: CASSTEGYYGYTF.

This sequence joins TRBV6-5 and TRBJ1-1; TRBD1 might be the D (6 bases). In germline, CDR1 is MNHEY, CDR2 SVGAGI. The V end was cut by 3 bases, the J end by 4 bases, with 9 bases between. This CDR3 is 13 amino acids long. The CDR3 is CASSYTGSTEAFF. In DNA, the CDR3 is TGTGCCAGCAGTTATACAGGGAGCACTGAAGCTTTCTTT.

The V gene is TRBV5-6, the J gene TRBJ1-1; 7 nucleotides line up with TRBD1. CDR1 and CDR2 (germline): SGHDT, YYEEEE. The V segment lost 0 bases and the J segment 5 bases; nucleotides outside the gene matches: 13. The CDR3 totals 17 residues. This chain's CDR3 is CASSLALDRLVETEAFF. DNA of the CDR3: TGTGCCAGCAGCTTGGCCCTGGACAGGTTAGTGGAGACTGAAGCTTTCTTT.

This clone has just a few counts. The chain links TRBV28 to TRBJ1-2, with D uncertain. The length of the CDR3 is 16 residues. Germline V gene sequence: CDR1 MDHEN, CDR2 SYDVKM. Trimming stripped 5 bases from V and 13 bases from J, with 29 bases between. The CDR3 bases are TGTGCCAGCAGTAATAAAGGTGTGAGAACCAAGGAGCGGGGCACCTTC. The encoded protein is CASSNKGVRTKERGTF.

The chain uses TRBV18 and TRBJ1-2; 7 bases match TRBD1. Trimming removed 2 bases from V and 6 bases from J; junction bases left unmatched: 9. The germline gives CDR1 KGHSH, CDR2 LQKENI. This CDR3 is 15 amino acids long. The CDR3 reads CASSPLDRVGDGYTF. In DNA form, the CDR3 reads TGTGCCAGCTCACCATTAGACAGGGTCGGTGATGGCTACACCTTC.

The V gene is TRBV3-1 (or the pseudogene TRBV3-2), the J gene TRBJ1-3; D might be TRBD1 (6 bases). Trimming cost V 4 bases and J 2 bases, with 6 bases left between them. Germline CDR1 LGHDT, CDR2 YNNKEL (reference sequence). The CDR3 is 13 residues long. CDR3 sequence: CASSPGAGNTIYF. The CDR3, as DNA: TGTGCCAGCAGCCCAGGGGCTGGAAACACCATATATTTT.

The V and J genes are TRBV6-1 and TRBJ2-2, with TRBD1 matching 7 bases. The CDR3 spans 16 residues. The germline V gene encodes CDR1 MNHNS and CDR2 SASEGT. V lost 4 bases to trimming and J lost 0 bases; unmatched junction nucleotides: 5. The CDR3 sequence is CASSAPTGTNTGELFF. In nucleotides, the CDR3 is TGTGCCAGCAGTGCCCCGACAGGGACGAACACCGGGGAGCTGTTTTTT.

The chain employs TRBV14 and TRBJ1-5; D perhaps matches TRBD1 (6 bases). Between the trimmed V and J ends, which lost 1 base and 9 bases, there was a span of 10 bases. The length of the CDR3 is 13 residues. From germline, CDR1 is SGHDN and CDR2 FVKESK. The CDR3 coding sequence is TGTGCCAGCAGCCAAGGGGGGCCAGGGCCCCAGCATTTT. It codes for CASSQGGPGPQHF. The full variable domain, rest sourced from reference TRBV14 and TRBJ1-5, is EAGVTQFPSHSVIEKGQTVTLRCDPISGHDNLYWYRRVMGKEIKFLLHFVKESKQDESGMPNNRFLAERTGGTYSTLKVQPAELEDSGVYFCASSQGGPGPQHFGDGTRLSIL.